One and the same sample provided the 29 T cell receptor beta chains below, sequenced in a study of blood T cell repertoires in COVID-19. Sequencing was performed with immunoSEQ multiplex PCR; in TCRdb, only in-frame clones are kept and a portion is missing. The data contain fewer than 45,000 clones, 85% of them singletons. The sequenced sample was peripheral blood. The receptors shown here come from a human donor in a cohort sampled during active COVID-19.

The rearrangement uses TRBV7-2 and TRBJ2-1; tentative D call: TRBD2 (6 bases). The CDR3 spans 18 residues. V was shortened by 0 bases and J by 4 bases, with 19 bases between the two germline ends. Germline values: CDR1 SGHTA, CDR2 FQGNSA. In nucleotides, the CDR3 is TGTGCCAGCAGCTTAGCGCTCGGAGGGCAGGGCGGATACAATGAGCAGTTCTTC. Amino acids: CASSLALGGQGGYNEQFF.

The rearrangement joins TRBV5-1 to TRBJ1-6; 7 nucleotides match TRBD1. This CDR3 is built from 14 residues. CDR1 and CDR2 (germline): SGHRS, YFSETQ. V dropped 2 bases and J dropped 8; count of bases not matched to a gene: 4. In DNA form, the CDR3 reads TGCGCCAGCAGCTTCACAGGGGCGGATTCACCCCTCCACTTT. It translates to CASSFTGADSPLHF.

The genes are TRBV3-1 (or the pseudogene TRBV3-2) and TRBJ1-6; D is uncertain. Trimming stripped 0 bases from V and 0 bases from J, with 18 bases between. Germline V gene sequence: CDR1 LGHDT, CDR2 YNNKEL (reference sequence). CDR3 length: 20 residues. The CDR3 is CASSQEISPPPSSYNSPLHF. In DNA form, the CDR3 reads TGTGCCAGCAGCCAAGAAATATCTCCCCCCCCGAGCTCCTATAATTCACCCCTCCACTTT.

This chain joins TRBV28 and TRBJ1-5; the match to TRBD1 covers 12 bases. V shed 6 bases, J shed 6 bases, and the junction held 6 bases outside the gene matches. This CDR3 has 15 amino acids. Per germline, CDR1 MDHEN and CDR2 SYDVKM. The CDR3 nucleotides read TGTGCCAGCAGGACCGGGACAGGGGGCGGTCAGCCCCAGCATTTT. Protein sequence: CASRTGTGGGQPQHF.

CDR3 bases: TGTGCCAGCAGCTCCGCGGACATCTCCTACAATGAGCAGTTCTTC. The encoded protein is CASSSADISYNEQFF. This chain joins TRBV7-3 and TRBJ2-1, with TRBD1 as a possible D gene (5 bases). Trimming stripped 4 bases from V and 0 bases from J, with 10 bases between. CDR1 and CDR2 (germline): SGHTA, FQGTGA. The CDR3 has 15 residues.

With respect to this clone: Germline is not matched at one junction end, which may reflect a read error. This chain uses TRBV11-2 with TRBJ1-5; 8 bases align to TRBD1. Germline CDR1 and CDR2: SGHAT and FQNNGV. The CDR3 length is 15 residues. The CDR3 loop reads CASSLDRGRAQPQHF. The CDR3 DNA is TGTGCCAGCAGCCTAGACAGGGGTCGCGCTCAGCCCCAGCATTTT.

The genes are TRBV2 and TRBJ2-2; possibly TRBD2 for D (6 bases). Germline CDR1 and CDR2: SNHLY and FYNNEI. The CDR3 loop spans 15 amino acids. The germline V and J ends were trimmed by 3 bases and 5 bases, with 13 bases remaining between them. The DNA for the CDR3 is TGTGCCAGCAGTGAGTTGTCGGGGGAAACCGGGGAGCTGTTTTTT. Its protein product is CASSELSGETGELFF. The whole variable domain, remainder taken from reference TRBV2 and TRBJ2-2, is EPEVTQTPSHQVTQMGQEVILRCVPISNHLYFYWYRQILGQKVEFLVSFYNNEISEKSEIFDDQFSVERPDGSNFTLKIRSTKLEDSAMYFCASSELSGETGELFFGEGSRLTVL.

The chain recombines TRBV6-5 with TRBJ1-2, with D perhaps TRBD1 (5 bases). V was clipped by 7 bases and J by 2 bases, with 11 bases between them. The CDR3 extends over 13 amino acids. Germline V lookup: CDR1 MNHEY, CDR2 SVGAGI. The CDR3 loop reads CASTPTVNYGYTF. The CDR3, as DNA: TGTGCCAGCACCCCGACAGTGAACTATGGCTACACCTTC.

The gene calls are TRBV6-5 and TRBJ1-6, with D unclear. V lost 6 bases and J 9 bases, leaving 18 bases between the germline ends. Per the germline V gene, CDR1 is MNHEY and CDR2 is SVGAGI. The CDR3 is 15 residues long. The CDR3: CASRGAYPEVSPLHF. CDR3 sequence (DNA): TGTGCCAGCAGGGGCGCGTACCCAGAAGTTTCACCCCTCCACTTT.

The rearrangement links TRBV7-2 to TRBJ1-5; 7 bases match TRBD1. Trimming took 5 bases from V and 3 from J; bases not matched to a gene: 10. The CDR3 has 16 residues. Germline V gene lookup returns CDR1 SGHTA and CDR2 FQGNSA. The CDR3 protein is CASSRPQGGNNQPQHF. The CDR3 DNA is TGTGCCAGCAGCCGCCCTCAGGGGGGAAACAATCAGCCCCAGCATTTT.

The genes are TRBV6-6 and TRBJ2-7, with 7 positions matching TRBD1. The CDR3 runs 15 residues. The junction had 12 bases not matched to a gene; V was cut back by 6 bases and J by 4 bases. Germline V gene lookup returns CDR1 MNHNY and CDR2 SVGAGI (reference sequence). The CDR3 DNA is TGTGCCAGCAGAGGACAGGCCGGAACCTTTTACGAGCAGTACTTC. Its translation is CASRGQAGTFYEQYF.

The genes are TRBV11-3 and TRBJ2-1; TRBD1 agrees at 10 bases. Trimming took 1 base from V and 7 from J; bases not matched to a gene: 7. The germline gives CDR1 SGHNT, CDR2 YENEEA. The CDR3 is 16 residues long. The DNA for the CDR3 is TGTGCCAGCAGCTTAGTTTCGACAGGGGGCGGGAATGAGCAGTTCTTC. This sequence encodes CASSLVSTGGGNEQFF.

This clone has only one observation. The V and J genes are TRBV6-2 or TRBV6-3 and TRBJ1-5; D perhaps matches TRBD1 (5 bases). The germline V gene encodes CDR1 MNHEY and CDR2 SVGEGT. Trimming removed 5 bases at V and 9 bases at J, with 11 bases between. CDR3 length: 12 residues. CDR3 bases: TGTGCCAGCAGTCCCGGACATTTGCCCCAGCATTTT. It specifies CASSPGHLPQHF.

The CDR3 DNA reads as TGTGCCAGCAGTTTATCGCAGGGGGCCGGGGAGCTGTTTTTT. Its translation: CASSLSQGAGELFF. The rearrangement uses TRBV28 and TRBJ2-2; 7 bases align to TRBD1. V lost 1 base, J lost 6 bases, and 2 bases stayed unmatched. From germline, CDR1 is MDHEN and CDR2 SYDVKM. This CDR3 has 14 residues.

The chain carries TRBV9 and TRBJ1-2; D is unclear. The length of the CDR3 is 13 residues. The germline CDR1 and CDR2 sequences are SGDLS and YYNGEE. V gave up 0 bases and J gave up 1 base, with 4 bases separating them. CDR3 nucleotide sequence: TGTGCCAGCAGCGTAGTTAGTAACTATGGCTACACCTTC. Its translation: CASSVVSNYGYTF.

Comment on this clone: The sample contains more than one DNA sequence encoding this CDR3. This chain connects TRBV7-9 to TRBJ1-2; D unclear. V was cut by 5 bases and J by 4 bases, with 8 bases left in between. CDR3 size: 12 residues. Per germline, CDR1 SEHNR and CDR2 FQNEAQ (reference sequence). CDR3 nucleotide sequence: TGTGCCAGCAGCCTAGACGGCTATGGCTACACCTTC. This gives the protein CASSLDGYGYTF.

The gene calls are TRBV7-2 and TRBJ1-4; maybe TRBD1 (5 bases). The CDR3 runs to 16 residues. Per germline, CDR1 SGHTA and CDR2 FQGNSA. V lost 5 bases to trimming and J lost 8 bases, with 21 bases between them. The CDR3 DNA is TGTGCCAGCAGCCCCAGACTGACAGACTTTCTCGAAAAACTGTTTTTT. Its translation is CASSPRLTDFLEKLFF.

The CDR3 here is CASSQVIGGGYGYTF. In nucleotides, the CDR3 is TGCGCCAGCAGCCAAGTGATTGGGGGGGGCTATGGCTACACCTTC. This chain connects TRBV4-3 to TRBJ1-2; D might be TRBD1 (5 bases). The CDR3 is made up of 15 amino acids. Germline V CDR1 and CDR2: LGHNA, YSLEER. Between the trimmed V and J ends, which lost 1 base and 4 bases, there was a span of 13 bases.

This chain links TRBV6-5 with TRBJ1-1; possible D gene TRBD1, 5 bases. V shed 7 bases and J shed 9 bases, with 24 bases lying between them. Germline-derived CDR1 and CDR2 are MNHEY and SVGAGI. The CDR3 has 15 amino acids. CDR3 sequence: CASTEGPPGGKKAFF. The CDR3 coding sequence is TGTGCCAGCACCGAGGGACCTCCTGGGGGGAAGAAAGCTTTCTTT.

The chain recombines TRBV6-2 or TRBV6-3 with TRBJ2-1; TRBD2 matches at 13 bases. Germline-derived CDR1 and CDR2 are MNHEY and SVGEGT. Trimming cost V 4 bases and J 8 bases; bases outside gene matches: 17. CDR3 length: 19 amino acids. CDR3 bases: TGTGCCAGCAGTTTCTTCCGGACTAGCGGGGGATATCTTGGGTATGAGCAGTTCTTC. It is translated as CASSFFRTSGGYLGYEQFF.

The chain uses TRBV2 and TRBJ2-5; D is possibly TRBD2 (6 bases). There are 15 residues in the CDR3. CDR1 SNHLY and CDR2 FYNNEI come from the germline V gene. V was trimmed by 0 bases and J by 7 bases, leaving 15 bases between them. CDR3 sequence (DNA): TGTGCCAGCAGTGAAGCGCTGCGGGGCCCTTTGACCCAGTACTTC. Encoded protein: CASSEALRGPLTQYF. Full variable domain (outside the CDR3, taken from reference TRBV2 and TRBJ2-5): EPEVTQTPSHQVTQMGQEVILRCVPISNHLYFYWYRQILGQKVEFLVSFYNNEISEKSEIFDDQFSVERPDGSNFTLKIRSTKLEDSAMYFCASSEALRGPLTQYFGPGTRLLVL.

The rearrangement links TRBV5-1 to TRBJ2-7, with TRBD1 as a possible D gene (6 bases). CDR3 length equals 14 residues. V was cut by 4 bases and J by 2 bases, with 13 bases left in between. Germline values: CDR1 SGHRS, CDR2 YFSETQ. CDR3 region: CASSQGGQTYEQYF. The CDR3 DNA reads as TGCGCCAGCAGCCAAGGCGGACAGACCTACGAGCAGTACTTC.

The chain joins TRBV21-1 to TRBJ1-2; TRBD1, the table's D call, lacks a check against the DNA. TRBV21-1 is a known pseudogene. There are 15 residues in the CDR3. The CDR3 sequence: CASTDSGTGIYGYTF. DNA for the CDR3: TGTGCCAGCACCGACTCAGGGACAGGGATCTATGGCTACACCTTC.

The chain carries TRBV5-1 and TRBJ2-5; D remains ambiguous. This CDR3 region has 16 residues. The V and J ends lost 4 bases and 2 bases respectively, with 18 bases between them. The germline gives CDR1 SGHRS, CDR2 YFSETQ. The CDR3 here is CASSRGESAVQETQYF. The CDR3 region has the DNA TGCGCCAGCAGCAGAGGAGAATCTGCAGTACAAGAGACCCAGTACTTC.

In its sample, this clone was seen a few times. The CDR3 DNA sequence: TGTGCCAGCAGCTTAAATACCGGGGGGAACACCGGGGAGCTGTTTTTT. It encodes CASSLNTGGNTGELFF. V is TRBV7-9 and J is TRBJ2-2, with D tentatively TRBD2 (6 bases). CDR1 SEHNR and CDR2 FQNEAQ come from the germline V gene (reference sequence). V shed 2 bases and J shed 1 base, with 11 bases lying between them. The CDR3 consists of 16 residues. Based on the CDR3 plus reference TRBV7-9 and TRBJ2-2, the full variable domain is DTGVSQNPRHKITKRGQNVTFRCDPISEHNRLYWYRQTLGQGPEFLTYFQNEAQLEKSRLLSDRFSAERPKGSFSTLEIQRTEQGDSAMYLCASSLNTGGNTGELFFGEGSRLTVL.

The CDR3 loop reads CASSQDGGGNQPQHF. The CDR3 region has the DNA TGCGCCAGCAGCCAAGACGGTGGTGGCAATCAGCCCCAGCATTTT. The chain joins TRBV4-1 to TRBJ1-5, with D unclear. The V end was cut by 0 bases, the J end by 2 bases, with 8 bases between. Germline assignment: CDR1 MGHRA and CDR2 YSYEKL. This CDR3 is 15 amino acids long.

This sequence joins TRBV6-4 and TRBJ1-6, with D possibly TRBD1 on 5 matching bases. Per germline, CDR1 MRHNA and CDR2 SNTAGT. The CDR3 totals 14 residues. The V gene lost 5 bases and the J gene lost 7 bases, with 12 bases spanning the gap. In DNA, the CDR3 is TGTGCCAGCAGTACCGGGACTGAGAATTCACCCCTCCACTTT. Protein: CASSTGTENSPLHF.

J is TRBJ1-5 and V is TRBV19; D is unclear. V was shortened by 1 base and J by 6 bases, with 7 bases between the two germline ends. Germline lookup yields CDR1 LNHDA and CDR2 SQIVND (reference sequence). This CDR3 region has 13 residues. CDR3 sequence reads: CASSIGSGQPQHF. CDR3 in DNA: TGTGCCAGTAGTATAGGTTCGGGTCAGCCCCAGCATTTT.

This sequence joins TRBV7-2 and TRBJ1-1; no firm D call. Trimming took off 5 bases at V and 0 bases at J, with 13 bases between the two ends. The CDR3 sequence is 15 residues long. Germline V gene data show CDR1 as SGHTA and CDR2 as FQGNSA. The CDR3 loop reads CASSPPGVMNTEAFF. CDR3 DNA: TGTGCCAGCAGCCCCCCCGGAGTAATGAACACTGAAGCTTTCTTT.